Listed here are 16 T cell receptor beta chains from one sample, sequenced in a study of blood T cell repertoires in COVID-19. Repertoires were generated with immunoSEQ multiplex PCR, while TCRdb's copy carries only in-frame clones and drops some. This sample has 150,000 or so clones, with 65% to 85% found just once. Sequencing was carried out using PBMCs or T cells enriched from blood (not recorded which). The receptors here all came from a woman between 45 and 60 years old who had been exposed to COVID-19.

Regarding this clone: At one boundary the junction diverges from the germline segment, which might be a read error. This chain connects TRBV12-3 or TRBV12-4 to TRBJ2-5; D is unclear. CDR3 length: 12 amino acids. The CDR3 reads CASSISDIPHNF. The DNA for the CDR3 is TGTGCCAGCAGCATTTCCGATATCCCCCACAACTTC.

CDR3 in DNA: TGTGCCAGCAGAATCAGCGTCTCTGGAAACACCATATATTTT. Translating gives CASRISVSGNTIYF. The V gene is TRBV6-5, the J gene TRBJ1-3; D not certain. The CDR3 consists of 14 residues. CDR1 and CDR2 (germline): MNHEY, SVGAGI. V lost 6 bases, J lost 0 bases, and 9 bases lay in between.

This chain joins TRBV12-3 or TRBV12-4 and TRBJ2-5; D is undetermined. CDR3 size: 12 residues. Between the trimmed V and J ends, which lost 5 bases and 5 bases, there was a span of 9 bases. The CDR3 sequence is CASSARVETQYF. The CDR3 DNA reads TGTGCCAGCAGTGCTCGGGTGGAGACCCAGTACTTC.

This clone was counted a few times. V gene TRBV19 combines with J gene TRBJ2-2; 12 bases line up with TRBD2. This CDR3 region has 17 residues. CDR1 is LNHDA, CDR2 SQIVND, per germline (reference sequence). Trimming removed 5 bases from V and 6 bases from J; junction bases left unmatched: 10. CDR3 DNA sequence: TGTGCCAGTAGTGGGGGCGGACTAGCGGGAAGTTCCGGGGAGCTGTTTTTT. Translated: CASSGGGLAGSSGELFF.

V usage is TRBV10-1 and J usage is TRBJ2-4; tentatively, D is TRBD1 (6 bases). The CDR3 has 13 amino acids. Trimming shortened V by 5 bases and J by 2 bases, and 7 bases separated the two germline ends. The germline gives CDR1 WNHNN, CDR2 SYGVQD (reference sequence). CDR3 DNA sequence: TGCGCCAGCAGTCAGGGGACCAAAAACATTCAGTACTTC. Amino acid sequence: CASSQGTKNIQYF.

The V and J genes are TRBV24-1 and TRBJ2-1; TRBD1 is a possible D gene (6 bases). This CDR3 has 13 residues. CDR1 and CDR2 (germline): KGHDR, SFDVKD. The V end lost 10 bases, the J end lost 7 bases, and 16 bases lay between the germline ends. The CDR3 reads CATKSRGWNEQFF. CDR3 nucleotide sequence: TGTGCCACTAAATCCAGGGGTTGGAATGAGCAGTTCTTC.

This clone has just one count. CDR3 nucleotide sequence: TGCGCCAGCAGCTTGGAACAGGGTCCTTGGAATGAAAAACTGTTTTTT. It is translated as CASSLEQGPWNEKLFF. This chain links TRBV5-1 with TRBJ1-4; D is possibly TRBD1 (6 bases). The CDR3 is 16 residues long. Trimming pared 0 bases from V and 5 bases from J, leaving 14 bases between. Germline values: CDR1 SGHRS, CDR2 YFSETQ.

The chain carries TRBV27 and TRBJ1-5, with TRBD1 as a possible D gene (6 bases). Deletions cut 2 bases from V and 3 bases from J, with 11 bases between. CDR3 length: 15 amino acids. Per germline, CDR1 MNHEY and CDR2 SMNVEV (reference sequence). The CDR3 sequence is CASSLGTPNNQPQHF. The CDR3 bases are TGTGCCAGCAGTTTAGGGACACCCAACAATCAGCCCCAGCATTTT.

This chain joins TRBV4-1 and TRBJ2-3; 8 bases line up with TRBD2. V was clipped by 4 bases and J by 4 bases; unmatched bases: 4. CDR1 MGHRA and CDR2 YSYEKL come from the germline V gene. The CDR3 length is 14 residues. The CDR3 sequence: CASSLGLVPDTQYF. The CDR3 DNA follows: TGCGCCAGCAGCCTGGGACTAGTGCCAGATACGCAGTATTTT.

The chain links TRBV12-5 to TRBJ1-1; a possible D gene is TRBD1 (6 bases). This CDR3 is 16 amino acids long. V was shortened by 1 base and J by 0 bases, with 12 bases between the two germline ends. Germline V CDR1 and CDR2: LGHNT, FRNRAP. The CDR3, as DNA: TGTGCTAGTGGTTTGGCCCAGGGGATGGTGAACACTGAAGCTTTCTTT. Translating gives CASGLAQGMVNTEAFF.

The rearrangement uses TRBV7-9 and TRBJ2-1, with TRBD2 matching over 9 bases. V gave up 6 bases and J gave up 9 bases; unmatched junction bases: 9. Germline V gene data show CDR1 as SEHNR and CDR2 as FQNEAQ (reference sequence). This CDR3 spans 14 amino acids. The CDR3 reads CASRPGTSSREQFF. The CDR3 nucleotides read TGTGCCAGCAGACCCGGGACTAGCTCTCGTGAGCAGTTCTTC.

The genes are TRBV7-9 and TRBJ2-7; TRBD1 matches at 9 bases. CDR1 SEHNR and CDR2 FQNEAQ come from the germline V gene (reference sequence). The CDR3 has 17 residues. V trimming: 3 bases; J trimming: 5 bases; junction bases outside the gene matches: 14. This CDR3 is CASSFPPRGTGFHEQYF. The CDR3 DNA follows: TGTGCCAGCAGCTTCCCTCCCCGTGGGACAGGGTTCCACGAGCAGTACTTC.

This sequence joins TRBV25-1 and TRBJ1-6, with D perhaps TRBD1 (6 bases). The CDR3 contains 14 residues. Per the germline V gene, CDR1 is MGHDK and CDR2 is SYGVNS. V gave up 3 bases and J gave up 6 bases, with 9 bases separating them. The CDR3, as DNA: TGTGCCAGCAGTGACTCACAGGGTAATTCACCCCTCCACTTT. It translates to CASSDSQGNSPLHF.

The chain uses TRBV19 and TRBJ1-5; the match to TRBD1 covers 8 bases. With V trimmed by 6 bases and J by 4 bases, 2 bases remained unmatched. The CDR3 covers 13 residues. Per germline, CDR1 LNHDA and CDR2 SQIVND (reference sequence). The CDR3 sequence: CASRRTGNQPQHF. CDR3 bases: TGTGCCAGTAGACGGACAGGGAATCAGCCCCAGCATTTT.

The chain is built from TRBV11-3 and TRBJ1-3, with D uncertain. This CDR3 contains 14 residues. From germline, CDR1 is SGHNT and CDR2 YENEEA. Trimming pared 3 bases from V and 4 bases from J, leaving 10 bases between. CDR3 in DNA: TGTGCCAGCAGCTTGGGTCCGAGGGGAAACACCATATATTTT. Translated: CASSLGPRGNTIYF.

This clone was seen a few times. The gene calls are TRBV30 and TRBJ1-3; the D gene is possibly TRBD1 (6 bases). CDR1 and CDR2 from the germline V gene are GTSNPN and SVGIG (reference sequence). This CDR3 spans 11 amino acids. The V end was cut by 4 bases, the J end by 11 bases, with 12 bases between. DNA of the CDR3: TGTGCCTGGATCCCAAAGGGGGCCATATATTTT. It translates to CAWIPKGAIYF.